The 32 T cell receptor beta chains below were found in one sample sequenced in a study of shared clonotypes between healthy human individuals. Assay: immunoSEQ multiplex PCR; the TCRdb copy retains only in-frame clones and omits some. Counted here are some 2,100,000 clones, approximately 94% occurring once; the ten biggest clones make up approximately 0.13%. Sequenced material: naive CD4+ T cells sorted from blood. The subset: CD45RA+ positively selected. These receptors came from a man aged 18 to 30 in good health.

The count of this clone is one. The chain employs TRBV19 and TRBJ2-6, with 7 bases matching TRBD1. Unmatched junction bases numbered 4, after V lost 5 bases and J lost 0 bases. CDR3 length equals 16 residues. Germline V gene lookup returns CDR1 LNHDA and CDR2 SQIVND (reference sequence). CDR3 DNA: TGTGCCAGTAGTCGACAGGGATCCTCTGGGGCCAACGTCCTGACTTTC. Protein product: CASSRQGSSGANVLTF.

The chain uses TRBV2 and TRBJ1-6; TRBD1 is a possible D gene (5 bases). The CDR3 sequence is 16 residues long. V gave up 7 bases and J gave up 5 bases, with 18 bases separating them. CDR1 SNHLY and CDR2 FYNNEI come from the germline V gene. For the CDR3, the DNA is TGTGCCAGCACCATGGGGGGGAAAGGGGATAATTCACCCCTCCACTTT. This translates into CASTMGGKGDNSPLHF.

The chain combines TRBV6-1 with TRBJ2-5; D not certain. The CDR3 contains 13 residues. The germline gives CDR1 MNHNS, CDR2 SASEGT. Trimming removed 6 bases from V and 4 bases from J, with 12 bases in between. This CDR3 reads CASSPVRRETQYF. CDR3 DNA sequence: TGTGCCAGCAGCCCAGTTAGAAGAGAGACCCAGTACTTC.

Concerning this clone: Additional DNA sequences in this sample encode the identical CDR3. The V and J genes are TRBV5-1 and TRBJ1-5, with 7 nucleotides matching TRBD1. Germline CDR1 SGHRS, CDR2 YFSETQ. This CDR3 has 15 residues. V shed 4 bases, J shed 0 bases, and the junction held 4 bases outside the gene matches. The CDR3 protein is CASSAGTDSNQPQHF. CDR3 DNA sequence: TGCGCCAGCAGCGCCGGGACAGATAGCAATCAGCCCCAGCATTTT.

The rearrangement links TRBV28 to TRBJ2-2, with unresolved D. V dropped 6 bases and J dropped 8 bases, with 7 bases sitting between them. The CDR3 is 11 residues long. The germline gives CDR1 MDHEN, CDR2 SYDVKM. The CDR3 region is CASRAPGELFF. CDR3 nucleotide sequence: TGTGCCAGCAGGGCCCCGGGGGAGCTGTTTTTT.

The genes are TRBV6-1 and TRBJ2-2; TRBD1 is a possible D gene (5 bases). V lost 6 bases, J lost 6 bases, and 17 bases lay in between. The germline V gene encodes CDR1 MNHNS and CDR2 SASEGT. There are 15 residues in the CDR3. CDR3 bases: TGTGCCAGCAGCCAATTTTGGACAAGCGCCGGGGAGCTGTTTTTT. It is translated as CASSQFWTSAGELFF.

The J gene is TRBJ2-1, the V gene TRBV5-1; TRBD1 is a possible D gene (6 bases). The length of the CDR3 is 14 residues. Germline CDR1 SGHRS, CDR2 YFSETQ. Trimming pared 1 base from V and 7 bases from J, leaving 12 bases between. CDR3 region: CASSLPTGGNEQFF. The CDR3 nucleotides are TGCGCCAGCAGCTTGCCGACAGGCGGGAATGAGCAGTTCTTC.

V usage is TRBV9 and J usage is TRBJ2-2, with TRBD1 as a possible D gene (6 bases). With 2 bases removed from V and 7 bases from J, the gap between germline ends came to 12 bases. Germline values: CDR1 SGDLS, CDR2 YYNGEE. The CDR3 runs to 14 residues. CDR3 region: CASSVRAQGGELFF. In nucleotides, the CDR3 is TGTGCCAGCAGCGTGAGGGCACAGGGCGGGGAGCTGTTTTTT.

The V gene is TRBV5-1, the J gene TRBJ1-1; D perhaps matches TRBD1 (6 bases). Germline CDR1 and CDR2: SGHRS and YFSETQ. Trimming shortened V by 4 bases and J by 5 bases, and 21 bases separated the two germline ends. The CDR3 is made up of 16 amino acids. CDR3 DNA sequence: TGCGCCAGCAGCCCCGAAGGGGGGGCCTTGAGGACTGAAGCTTTCTTT. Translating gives CASSPEGGALRTEAFF.

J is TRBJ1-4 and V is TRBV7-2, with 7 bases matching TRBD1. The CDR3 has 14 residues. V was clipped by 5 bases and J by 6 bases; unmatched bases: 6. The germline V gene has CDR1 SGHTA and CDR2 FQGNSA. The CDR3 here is CASSRRGGDEKLFF. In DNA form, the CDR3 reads TGTGCCAGCAGCCGTCGAGGGGGCGATGAAAAACTGTTTTTT.

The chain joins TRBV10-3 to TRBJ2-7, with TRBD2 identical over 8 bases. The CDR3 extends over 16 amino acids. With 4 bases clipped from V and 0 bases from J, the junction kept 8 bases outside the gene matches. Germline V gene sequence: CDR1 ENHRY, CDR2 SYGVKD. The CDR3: CAISVVGRGGSYEQYF. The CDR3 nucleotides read TGTGCCATCAGTGTGGTCGGGAGGGGTGGCTCCTACGAGCAGTACTTC.

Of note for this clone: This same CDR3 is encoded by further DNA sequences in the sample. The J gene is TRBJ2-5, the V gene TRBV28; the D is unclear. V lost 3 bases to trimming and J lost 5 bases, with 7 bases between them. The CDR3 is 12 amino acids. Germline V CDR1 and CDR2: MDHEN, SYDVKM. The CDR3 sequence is CASSLSGETQYF. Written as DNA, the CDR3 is TGTGCCAGCAGTTTGTCGGGCGAGACCCAGTACTTC.

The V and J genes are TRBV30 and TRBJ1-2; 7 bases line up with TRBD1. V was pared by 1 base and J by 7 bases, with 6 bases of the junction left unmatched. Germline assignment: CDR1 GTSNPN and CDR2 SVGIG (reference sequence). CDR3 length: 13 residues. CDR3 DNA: TGTGCCTGGAGTGCGACAGGGCCCCCTGGCTACACCTTC. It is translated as CAWSATGPPGYTF.

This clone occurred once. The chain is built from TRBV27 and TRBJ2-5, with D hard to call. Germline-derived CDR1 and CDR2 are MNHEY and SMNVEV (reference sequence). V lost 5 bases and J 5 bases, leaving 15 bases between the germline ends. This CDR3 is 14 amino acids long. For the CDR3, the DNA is TGTGCCAGCAGTCCCCTTTCTTACGGGGAGACCCAGTACTTC. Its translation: CASSPLSYGETQYF.

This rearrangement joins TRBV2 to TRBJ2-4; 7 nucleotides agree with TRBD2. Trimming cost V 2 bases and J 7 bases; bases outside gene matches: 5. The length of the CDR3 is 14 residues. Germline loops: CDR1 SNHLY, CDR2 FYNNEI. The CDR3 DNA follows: TGTGCCAGCAGTGAACGACTAGCCCTTAACATTCAGTACTTC. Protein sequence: CASSERLALNIQYF.

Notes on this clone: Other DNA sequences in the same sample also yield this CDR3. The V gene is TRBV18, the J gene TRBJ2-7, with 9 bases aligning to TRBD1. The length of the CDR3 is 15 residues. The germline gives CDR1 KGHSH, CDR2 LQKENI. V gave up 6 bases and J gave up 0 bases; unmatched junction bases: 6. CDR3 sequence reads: CASSLDRGGSYEQYF. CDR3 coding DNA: TGTGCCAGCTCCCTCGACAGGGGGGGCTCCTACGAGCAGTACTTC.

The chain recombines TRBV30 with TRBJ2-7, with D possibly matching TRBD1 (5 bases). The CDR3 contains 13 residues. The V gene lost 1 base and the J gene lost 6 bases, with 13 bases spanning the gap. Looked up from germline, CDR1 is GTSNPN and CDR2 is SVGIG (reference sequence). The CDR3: CAWSGTVRGEQYF. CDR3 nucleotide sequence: TGTGCCTGGAGTGGTACAGTAAGGGGCGAGCAGTACTTC.

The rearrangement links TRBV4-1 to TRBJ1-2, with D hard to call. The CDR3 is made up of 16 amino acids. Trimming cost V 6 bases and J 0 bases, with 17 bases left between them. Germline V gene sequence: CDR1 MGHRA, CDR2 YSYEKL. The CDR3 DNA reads TGCGCCAGCAGTGATCACCCGAGGAGAGCTAACTATGGCTACACCTTC. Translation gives CASSDHPRRANYGYTF.

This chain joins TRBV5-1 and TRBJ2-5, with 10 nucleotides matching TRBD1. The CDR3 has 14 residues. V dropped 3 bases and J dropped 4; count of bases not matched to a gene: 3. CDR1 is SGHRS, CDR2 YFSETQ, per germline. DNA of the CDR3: TGCGCCAGCAGCTGGGACAGGGGAGGAGAGACCCAGTACTTC. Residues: CASSWDRGGETQYF.

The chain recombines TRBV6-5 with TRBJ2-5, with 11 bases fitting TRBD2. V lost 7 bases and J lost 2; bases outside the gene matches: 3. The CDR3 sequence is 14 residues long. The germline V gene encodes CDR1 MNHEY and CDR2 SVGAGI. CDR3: CASTTSGRQETQYF. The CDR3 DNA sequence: TGTGCCAGCACCACTAGCGGGAGACAAGAGACCCAGTACTTC.

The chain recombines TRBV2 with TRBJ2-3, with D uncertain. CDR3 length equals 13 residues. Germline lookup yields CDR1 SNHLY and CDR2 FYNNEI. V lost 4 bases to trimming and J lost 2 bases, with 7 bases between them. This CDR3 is CASSVRDTDTQYF. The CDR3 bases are TGTGCCAGCAGTGTCAGAGACACAGATACGCAGTATTTT.

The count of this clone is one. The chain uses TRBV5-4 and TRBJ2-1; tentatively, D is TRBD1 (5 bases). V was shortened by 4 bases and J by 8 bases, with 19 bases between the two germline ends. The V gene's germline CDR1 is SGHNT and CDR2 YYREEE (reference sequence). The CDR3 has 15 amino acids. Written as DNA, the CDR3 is TGTGCCAGCAGCCCCCTGGGGCCTAAAGGGGATGAGCAGTTCTTC. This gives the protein CASSPLGPKGDEQFF.

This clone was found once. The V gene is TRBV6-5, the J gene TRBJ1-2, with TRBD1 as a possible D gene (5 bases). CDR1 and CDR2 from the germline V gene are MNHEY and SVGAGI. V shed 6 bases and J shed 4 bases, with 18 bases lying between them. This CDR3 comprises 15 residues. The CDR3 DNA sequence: TGTGCCAGCAGCCCACCCCTAATAAGGGGCTATGGCTACACCTTC. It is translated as CASSPPLIRGYGYTF.

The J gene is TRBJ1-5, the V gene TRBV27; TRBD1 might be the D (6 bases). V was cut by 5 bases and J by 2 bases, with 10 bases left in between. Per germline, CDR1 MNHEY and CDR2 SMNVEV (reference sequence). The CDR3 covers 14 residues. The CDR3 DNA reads TGTGCCAGCAGTCCAGCAGGGGGCAATCAGCCCCAGCATTTT. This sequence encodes CASSPAGGNQPQHF.

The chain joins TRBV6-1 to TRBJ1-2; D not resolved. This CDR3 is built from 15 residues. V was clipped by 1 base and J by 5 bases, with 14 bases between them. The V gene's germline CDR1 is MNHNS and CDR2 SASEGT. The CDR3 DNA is TGTGCCAGCAGTGAAGGCCCAGGTGGGGTTTATGGCTACACCTTC. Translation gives CASSEGPGGVYGYTF.

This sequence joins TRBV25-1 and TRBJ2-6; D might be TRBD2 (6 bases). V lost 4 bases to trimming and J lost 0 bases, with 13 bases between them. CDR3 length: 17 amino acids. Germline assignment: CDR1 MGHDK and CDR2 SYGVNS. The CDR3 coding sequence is TGTGCCAGCAGTGCCCAGGGACTTAGCTCTGGGGCCAACGTCCTGACTTTC. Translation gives CASSAQGLSSGANVLTF.

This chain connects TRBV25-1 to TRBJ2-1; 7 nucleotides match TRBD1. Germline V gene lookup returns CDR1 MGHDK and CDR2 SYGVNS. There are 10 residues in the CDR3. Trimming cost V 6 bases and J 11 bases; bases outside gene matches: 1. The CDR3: CASRTGKQFF. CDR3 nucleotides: TGTGCCAGCAGGACAGGGAAGCAGTTCTTC.

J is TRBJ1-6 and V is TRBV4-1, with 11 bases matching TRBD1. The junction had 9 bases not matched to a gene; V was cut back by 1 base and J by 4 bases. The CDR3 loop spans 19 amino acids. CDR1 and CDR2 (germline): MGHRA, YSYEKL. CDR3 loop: CASSQGGTGGVTYNSPLHF. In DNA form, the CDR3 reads TGCGCCAGCAGCCAAGGAGGGACAGGGGGTGTAACGTATAATTCACCCCTCCACTTT.

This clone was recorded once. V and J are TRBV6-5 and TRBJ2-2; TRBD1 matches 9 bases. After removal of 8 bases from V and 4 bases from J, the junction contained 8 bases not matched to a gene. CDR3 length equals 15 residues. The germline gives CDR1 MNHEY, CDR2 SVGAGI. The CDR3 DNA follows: TGTGCCAGCCGACAGGGGGGGACCGGCACCGGGGAGCTGTTTTTT. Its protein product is CASRQGGTGTGELFF.

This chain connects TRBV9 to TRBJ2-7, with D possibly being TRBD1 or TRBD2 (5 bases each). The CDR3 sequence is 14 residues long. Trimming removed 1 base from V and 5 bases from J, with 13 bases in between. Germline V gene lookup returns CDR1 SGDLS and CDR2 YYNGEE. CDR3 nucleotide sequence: TGTGCCAGCAGCGTATCAGGGAGTAGCAACGAGCAGTACTTC. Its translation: CASSVSGSSNEQYF.

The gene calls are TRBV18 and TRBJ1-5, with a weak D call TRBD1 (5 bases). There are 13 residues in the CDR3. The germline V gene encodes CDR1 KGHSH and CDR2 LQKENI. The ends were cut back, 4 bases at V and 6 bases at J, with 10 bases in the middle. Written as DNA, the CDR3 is TGTGCCAGCTCACGCTCGGGGGGTCAGCCCCAGCATTTT. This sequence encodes CASSRSGGQPQHF.

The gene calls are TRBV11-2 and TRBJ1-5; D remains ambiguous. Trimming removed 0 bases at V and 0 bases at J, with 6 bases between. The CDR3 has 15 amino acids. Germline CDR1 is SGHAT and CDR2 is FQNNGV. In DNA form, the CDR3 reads TGTGCCAGCAGCTTAGAGGGCCATAGCAATCAGCCCCAGCATTTT. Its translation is CASSLEGHSNQPQHF.